This TCR beta chain was identified in a study of preoperative IRX-2 immunotherapy in early breast cancer. Documented treatment: preoperative locoregional IRX-2 cytokine immunotherapy. Patients received preoperative, locoregional IRX-2 cytokine immunotherapy in a phase Ib study. Repertoires were generated with immunoSEQ multiplex PCR, while TCRdb's copy carries only in-frame clones and drops some. This table holds roughly 93,000 clones, roughly 85% found once. Germline V gives CDR1 SGHRS, CDR2 YFSETQ. Trimming pared 2 bases from V and 2 bases from J, leaving 8 bases between. This CDR3 is 15 amino acids long.

This chain uses TRBV5-1 with TRBJ2-6; maybe TRBD2 (5 bases). This sequence originates from a human donor with breast cancer. The sample in question was tumor tissue, obtained after IRX-2 immunotherapy. CDR3 sequence: CASSFPGTGANVLTF. CDR3 coding DNA: TGCGCCAGCAGCTTTCCGGGGACTGGGGCCAACGTCCTGACTTTC.